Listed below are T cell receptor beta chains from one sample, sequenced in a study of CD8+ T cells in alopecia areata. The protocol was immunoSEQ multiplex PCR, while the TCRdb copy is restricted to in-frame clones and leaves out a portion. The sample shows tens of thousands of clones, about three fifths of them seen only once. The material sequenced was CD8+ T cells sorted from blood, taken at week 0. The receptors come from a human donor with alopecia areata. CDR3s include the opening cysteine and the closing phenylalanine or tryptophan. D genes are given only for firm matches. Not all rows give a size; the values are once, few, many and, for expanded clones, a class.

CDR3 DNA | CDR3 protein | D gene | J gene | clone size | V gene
TGTGCCAGCAGCTCCGGGACAGGGAGCTATGGCTACACCTTC | CASSSGTGSYGYTF | TRBD1 | TRBJ1-2 | NA | TRBV7-8
TGTGCCAGCAGCCACGTAACAGGGTCGGACACCGGGGAGCTGTTTTTT | CASSHVTGSDTGELFF | NA | TRBJ2-2 | NA | TRBV13
TGTGCCAGCAGTAAGACAGGACCTAATCAGCCCCAGCATTTT | CASSKTGPNQPQHF | NA | TRBJ1-5 | NA | TRBV6-5
TGCAGCGTTGAAGTGGGCCAGGGTCATGAAAAACTGTTTTTT | CSVEVGQGHEKLFF | NA | TRBJ1-4 | NA | TRBV29-1
TGCAGCGCCGAAATCGGTGACACCGGGGAGCTGTTTTTT | CSAEIGDTGELFF | NA | TRBJ2-2 | few | TRBV29-1
TGTGCCAGCAGCGGGTACCGGGACAGGGGGGCTTTCTTT | CASSGYRDRGAFF | TRBD1 | TRBJ1-1 | few | TRBV7-9
TGTGCCTGGAGACAGGGGGGGACCTACGAGCAGTACTTC | CAWRQGGTYEQYF | NA | TRBJ2-7 | NA | TRBV30
TGTGCCAGCAGTGACGTTACTGGCGAGCAGTACTTC | CASSDVTGEQYF | NA | TRBJ2-7 | many | TRBV7-2
TGCAGCGTAAGACAGGGGGTGGACAATGAGCAGTTCTTC | CSVRQGVDNEQFF | TRBD1 | TRBJ2-1 | NA | TRBV29-1
TGTGCCAGCAGCTTAGTGACAGGGGCAGGAGAGCAGTTCTTC | CASSLVTGAGEQFF | TRBD1 | TRBJ2-1 | once | TRBV7-2
TGCGCCAGCAGCTTGAATAGGGGTCCGGGGGCCTACGAGCAGTACTTC | CASSLNRGPGAYEQYF | NA | TRBJ2-7 | NA | TRBV5-1
TGTGCCAGCAGCGTAGAGGGCAGGGTGGCTGAAGCTTTCTTT | CASSVEGRVAEAFF | NA | TRBJ1-1 | NA | TRBV9
TGTGCCAGCAGTTACCCGGGGGGGCACCACAATGAGCAGTTCTTC | CASSYPGGHHNEQFF | TRBD2 | TRBJ2-1 | NA | TRBV6-5
TGTGCCAGCAGTTTATCTCCCGGACAGGGCGACGGCTACACCTTC | CASSLSPGQGDGYTF | TRBD1 | TRBJ1-2 | NA | TRBV27
TGTGCCAGTGGGACCCGGACGTTGAACACTGAAGCTTTCTTT | CASGTRTLNTEAFF | NA | TRBJ1-1 | NA | TRBV19
TGTGCCAGCAGTGAAAAGTGGGACGCCCAGGCCGGGGAGCTGTTTTTT | CASSEKWDAQAGELFF | NA | TRBJ2-2 | NA | TRBV2
TGTGCCAGCAGCCATAGGACACTGAACACTGAAGCTTTCTTT | CASSHRTLNTEAFF | NA | TRBJ1-1 | NA | TRBV7-2
TGTGCCAGCAGCTCCGGGACGGTTAACACCGGGGAGCTGTTTTTT | CASSSGTVNTGELFF | NA | TRBJ2-2 | NA | TRBV11-2
TGTGCCAGCAGTTACGACATCTCCTACGAGCAGTACTTC | CASSYDISYEQYF | NA | TRBJ2-7 | NA | TRBV6-5
TGCAGCGTTGAAAGTCTAGCGACTAGCACAGATACGCAGTATTTT | CSVESLATSTDTQYF | NA | TRBJ2-3 | few | TRBV29-1
TGTGCCAGCAGGGGAGAGAACTATGGCTACACCTTC | CASRGENYGYTF | NA | TRBJ1-2 | NA | TRBV25-1
TGTGCCAGCAGTGATTGGTCGAACTATGGCTACACCTTC | CASSDWSNYGYTF | NA | TRBJ1-2 | NA | TRBV2